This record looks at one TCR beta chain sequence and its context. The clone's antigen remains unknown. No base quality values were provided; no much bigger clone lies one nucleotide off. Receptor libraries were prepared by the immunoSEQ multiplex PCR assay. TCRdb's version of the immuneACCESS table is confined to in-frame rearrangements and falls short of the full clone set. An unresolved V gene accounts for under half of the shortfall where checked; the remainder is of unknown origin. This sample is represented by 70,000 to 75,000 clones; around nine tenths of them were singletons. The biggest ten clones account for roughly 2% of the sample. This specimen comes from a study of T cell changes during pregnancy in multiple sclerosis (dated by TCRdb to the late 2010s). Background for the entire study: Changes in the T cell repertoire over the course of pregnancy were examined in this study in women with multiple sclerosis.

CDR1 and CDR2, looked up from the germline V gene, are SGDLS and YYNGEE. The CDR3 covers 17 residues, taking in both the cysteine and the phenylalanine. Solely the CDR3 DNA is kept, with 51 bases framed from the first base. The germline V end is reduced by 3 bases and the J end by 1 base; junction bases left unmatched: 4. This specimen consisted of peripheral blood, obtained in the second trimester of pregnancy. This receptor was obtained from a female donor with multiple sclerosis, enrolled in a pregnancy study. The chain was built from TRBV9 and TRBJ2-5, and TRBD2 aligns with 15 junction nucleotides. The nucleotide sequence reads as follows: TGTGCCAGCAGCGAGGGACTAGCGGGGGGTCCCCAAGAGACCCAGTACTTC. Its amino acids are CASSEGLAGGPQETQYF. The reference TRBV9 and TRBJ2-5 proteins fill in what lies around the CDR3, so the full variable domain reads DSGVTQTPKHLITATGQRVTLRCSPRSGDLSVYWYQQSLDQGLQFLIQYYNGEERAKGNILERFSAQQFPDLHSELNLSSLELGDSALYFCASSEGLAGGPQETQYFGPGTRLLVL.